This TCR beta chain was captured in a study of shared clonotypes between healthy human individuals (dated by TCRdb to the early 2020s). For context, the study as a whole: The cohort included a few men and a couple of women between 18 and 49 years of age. Each donor's leukapheresis produced roughly between about 0.85 and 10 billion PBMCs. To estimate repertoire size and how much clonotype sharing occurs between individuals, the study deeply sequenced the blood TCR repertoires of about five healthy adults. For each donor, CD4 naive and CD4 memory were each run on three plates, CD8 naive on two plates, and CD8 memory on one plate. Different laboratories and diverse techniques were used to prepare libraries and sequence TCR repertoires, to increase sequencing depth and limit assay-specific biases.

Using the deep immunoSEQ assay, multiplex PCR amplified TCR CDR3 regions from genomic DNA. For each cell subset, the extracted genomic DNA was distributed evenly across all wells of several immunoSEQ 96-well plates, and each plate served as one replicate. For sorted subsets, each replicate PCR was loaded with about 0.2 ug genomic DNA, equivalent to 30,000 or so T cell genomes. Purified libraries were measured with a Qubit 3.0 fluorometer, size-checked on a Bioanalyzer 2100, and measured again with the KAPA Library Quantification kit. Every immunoSEQ 96-well plate was sequenced on a dedicated single-read 150-cycle Illumina NextSeq 550 flow cell. Per the original workflow: Because the immunoSEQ output included only junctional sequences and no quality scores, the filtering could not be the same as the filtering used for full-length reads. To assign V/J genes and CDR3, sequences were annotated using PyIR, a Python wrapper for IgBLAST v1.9, with IMGT germline references. Reads were removed for weak V/J assignments (E-value above 1e-6), missing CDR3, stop codons, out-of-frame junctions, or ambiguous translated residues. A V3J clonotype was defined by an identical inferred V gene, J gene, and CDR3 amino acid sequence. To compute the percentage overlap between repertoires, the number of shared unique clonotypes was divided by the size of the smaller repertoire. Repertoire richness was assessed with RTK rarefaction, the Chao1 estimator, and Recon v2.1 estimates of unobserved clonotypes. Generation probabilities were computed with OLGA for all TCRbeta clonotypes obtained by the gDNA method from several donors. TCRdb took over this immuneACCESS table, retaining in-frame rearrangements with V and J assigned. Such tables are incomplete; in checked studies, under half of the missing clones stem from an unresolved V gene, and the remainder is unexplained. The DNA was the basis for D and trimming; V, J and clone size are from that table. In this sample the table shows nearly 2 million clones, roughly 95% of which occur a single time. Of the sample, 1% to 1.5% falls within the top ten clones.

As regards this clone: Its antigen has not been determined. There are no base qualities to consult, and no much larger clone falls within one base.

From its cysteine to its phenylalanine, the CDR3 spans 11 amino acids. The read is trimmed to its CDR3 DNA, 33 bases read in frame from base 1. CDR1 and CDR2, per the germline V gene, are MNHNS and SASEGT. The V and J ends are trimmed by 2 bases and 7 bases, leaving 6 bases between them. CD8 naive samples consisted of CD45RO-negative cells that were positively selected for CCR7, yielding a CD45RA+CCR7+ population without TemRA cells. Healthy HIV-negative adults with no recently reported acute infections or vaccinations were included as donors. Every donor was a Caucasian adult residing in Nashville, Tennessee, USA. After blood collection by leukapheresis, PBMCs were isolated using Ficoll-Histopaque density gradient centrifugation and then cryopreserved in the vapor phase of liquid nitrogen. Analytical flow cytometry was used to check the purity and quantity of every magnetically sorted T cell population. From each sorted fraction, genomic DNA was isolated and quantified by UV absorbance on a Nanodrop 2000c.

Study-wide conclusions, independent of this receptor: About 5% of naive CD4, 3.5% of naive CD8, about 2.1% of memory CD4, and roughly 0.4% of memory CD8 clonotypes were shared across a few donors. Pairwise subsampling led to the expectation that sequencing depth would affect the degree of clonotype sharing among donors. Because the study included a small number of donors, the genetic and exposure-history diversity represented was limited. Sampling was restricted to blood, and TCR repertoires in tissues likely differ from the TCR repertoires found in blood. Even with the large sequencing depth, rarefaction of the sorted-subset datasets indicated that sequencing was incomplete. Clonotypes shared by all four sorted-subset donors showed higher generation probabilities than non-shared clonotypes. Naive subsets generally had larger estimated clonotype richness than memory subsets did.

Sequenced sample: naive CD8+ T cells sorted from blood. This specimen's cell subset or site label, interpreted: CD45RA+CCR7+. The sequence was obtained from a young man in good health. The chain joins TRBV6-1 to TRBJ2-7; the D gene cannot be named for sure. CDR3 protein: CASSETEEQYF. The nucleotide sequence is TGTGCCAGCAGTGAAACAGAGGAGCAGTACTTC.